These 11 T cell receptor beta chains came from one sample sequenced in a study of CD8+ T cells in alopecia areata. The treatment was: oral pan-JAK inhibitor, 5-10 mg twice daily. It was cDNA, reverse transcribed from extracted RNA, that served as the sequencing template. Clones were read by immunoSEQ multiplex PCR, and TCRdb kept only the in-frame ones, dropping some. The table records around 270,000 clones, 55% to 75% of them present only once. Sequenced here: CD4+ T cells sorted from blood, sampled at week 24, from a patient treated with tofacitinib. The receptors derive from a human donor with alopecia areata.

The chain is built from TRBV9 and TRBJ1-6, with 7 bases that match TRBD1. CDR1 is SGDLS, CDR2 YYNGEE, per germline. The CDR3 spans 14 residues. The J segment lost 9 bases and the V segment lost 3 bases, leaving 6 bases of the junction unmatched. CDR3 sequence: CASSGRQGSSPLHF. The CDR3 region has the DNA TGTGCCAGCAGCGGGAGACAGGGAAGTTCACCCCTCCACTTT.

This chain links TRBV6-5 with TRBJ1-2; D ambiguous. The CDR3 covers 13 residues. V lost 5 bases and J lost 4, with 11 bases in between. The V gene's germline CDR1 is MNHEY and CDR2 SVGAGI. The CDR3 DNA sequence: TGTGCCAGCAGTCATGGGTTTTCCTATGGCTACACCTTC. It yields the protein CASSHGFSYGYTF.

This clone was observed a few times. The genes are TRBV4-2 and TRBJ1-4, with D maybe TRBD1 (6 bases). V was cut by 3 bases and J by 13 bases, with 15 bases left in between. This CDR3 is 13 amino acids long. Germline CDR1 reads LGHNA; CDR2 reads YNFKEQ. The CDR3 spells CASSQGTQDRLFF. DNA of the CDR3: TGTGCCAGCAGCCAGGGAACCCAGGACAGACTGTTTTTT.

This clone was picked up a small number of times. The rearrangement links TRBV4-2 to TRBJ1-4, with D maybe TRBD1 (6 bases). There are 15 residues in the CDR3. Per the germline V gene, CDR1 is LGHNA and CDR2 is YNFKEQ. V dropped 0 bases and J dropped 4 bases, with 9 bases sitting between them. Written as DNA, the CDR3 is TGTGCCAGCAGCCAAGATGGACAGAATAATGAAAAACTGTTTTTT. Residues: CASSQDGQNNEKLFF.

V gene TRBV5-1 combines with J gene TRBJ2-5, with unresolved D. Germline lookup yields CDR1 SGHRS and CDR2 YFSETQ. This CDR3 region has 13 residues. The ends were cut back, 4 bases at V and 4 bases at J, with 11 bases in the middle. The DNA of the CDR3 is TGCGCCAGCAGCAACCCTGCCTTAGAGACCCAGTACTTC. Its protein is CASSNPALETQYF. The variable domain in full, completed from reference TRBV5-1 and TRBJ2-5, reads KAGVTQTPRYLIKTRGQQVTLSCSPISGHRSVSWYQQTPGQGLQFLFEYFSETQRNKGNFPGRFSGRQFSNSRSEMNVSTLELGDSALYLCASSNPALETQYFGPGTRLLVL.

The rearrangement links TRBV29-1 to TRBJ1-4, with D tentatively TRBD1 (6 bases). Trimming left V 3 bases short and J 5 bases short, with 7 bases between. Germline V gene data show CDR1 as SQVTM and CDR2 as ANQGSEA. This CDR3 contains 12 residues. For the CDR3, the DNA is TGCAGCGTTGACGGACAGAATGAAAAACTGTTTTTT. It yields the protein CSVDGQNEKLFF.

This clone has only a few counts. The CDR3: CASSQDRGLLRDTQYF. The CDR3 DNA is TGCGCCAGCAGCCAAGATCGAGGACTACTCCGGGATACGCAGTATTTT. The J gene is TRBJ2-3, the V gene TRBV4-1, with a tentative D call TRBD2 (6 bases). The V end was cut by 0 bases, the J end by 6 bases, with 16 bases between. Germline V gene data show CDR1 as MGHRA and CDR2 as YSYEKL. This CDR3 has 16 amino acids.

The V call is TRBV27, the J call TRBJ2-1; 10 positions agree with TRBD2. Germline V CDR1 and CDR2: MNHEY, SMNVEV (reference sequence). The CDR3 is made up of 18 amino acids. The V segment lost 5 bases and the J segment 6 bases; nucleotides outside the gene matches: 16. The CDR3 coding sequence is TGTGCCAGCAGTACATCGCCTAGCGGGGGAAGGTTGGGCAATGAGCAGTTCTTC. Protein product: CASSTSPSGGRLGNEQFF.

J is TRBJ1-1 and V is TRBV25-1; D call uncertain. Germline V lookup: CDR1 MGHDK, CDR2 SYGVNS. The CDR3 runs 9 residues. Trimming took off 4 bases at V and 10 bases at J, with 4 bases between the two ends. The CDR3 reads CASSGGAFF. The CDR3 coding sequence is TGTGCCAGCAGTGGAGGAGCTTTCTTT.

As concerns this clone: The same CDR3 also results from other DNA sequences found in this sample. The rearrangement joins TRBV19 to TRBJ2-5; D is uncertain. The CDR3 runs 11 residues. The V end was cut by 4 bases, the J end by 4 bases, with 4 bases between. In germline, CDR1 is LNHDA, CDR2 SQIVND (reference sequence). The CDR3 DNA reads as TGTGCCAGTAGTACCAGAGAGACCCAGTACTTC. Encoded protein: CASSTRETQYF.

This clone was seen a single time. The chain carries TRBV30 and TRBJ2-5; D gene ambiguous. Per the germline V gene, CDR1 is GTSNPN and CDR2 is SVGIG (reference sequence). V lost 2 bases and J 5 bases, leaving 18 bases between the germline ends. The CDR3 has 15 amino acids. This CDR3 is CAWSPPVYPRETQYF. The CDR3 bases are TGTGCCTGGAGTCCTCCTGTCTATCCGAGGGAGACCCAGTACTTC.